These 29 T cell receptor beta chains were all obtained from the same sample, sequenced in a study of blood T cell repertoires in COVID-19. Repertoires were generated with immunoSEQ multiplex PCR, while TCRdb's copy carries only in-frame clones and drops some. The sample has about 200,000 clones, approximately 86% seen once. The sequenced material came from peripheral blood. Source of these receptors: a man aged 60-69 years with acute or convalescent COVID-19.

The chain joins TRBV9 to TRBJ1-1; 8 bases are a match to TRBD1. Germline V gene sequence: CDR1 SGDLS, CDR2 YYNGEE. V trimming: 0 bases; J trimming: 4 bases; junction bases outside the gene matches: 11. The CDR3 runs to 17 residues. CDR3 nucleotide sequence: TGTGCCAGCAGCGTAGGAAGAGGCAGGGGGCAGAGCACTGAAGCTTTCTTT. Its protein is CASSVGRGRGQSTEAFF. The full variable domain, with the rest looked up from reference TRBV9 and TRBJ1-1, is DSGVTQTPKHLITATGQRVTLRCSPRSGDLSVYWYQQSLDQGLQFLIQYYNGEERAKGNILERFSAQQFPDLHSELNLSSLELGDSALYFCASSVGRGRGQSTEAFFGQGTRLTVV.

Only one count was recorded for this clone. The chain is built from TRBV7-2 and TRBJ1-5, with 8 bases fitting TRBD1. This CDR3 region has 15 residues. The junction had 9 bases not matched to a gene; V was cut back by 5 bases and J by 6 bases. Germline CDR1 and CDR2: SGHTA and FQGNSA. The CDR3 region is CASSPRTGQGQPQHF. CDR3 bases: TGTGCCAGCAGCCCTCGGACAGGGCAGGGTCAGCCCCAGCATTTT.

The chain joins TRBV28 to TRBJ1-5, with D perhaps TRBD1 (6 bases). Germline V lookup: CDR1 MDHEN, CDR2 SYDVKM. The CDR3 totals 16 residues. Trimming pared 2 bases from V and 7 bases from J, leaving 18 bases between. CDR3 sequence: CASSLTGKGRDQPQHF. DNA of the CDR3: TGTGCCAGCAGTTTAACAGGGAAGGGTAGGGACCAGCCCCAGCATTTT.

This chain joins TRBV6-4 and TRBJ1-6, with a weak D call TRBD1 (5 bases). The germline gives CDR1 MRHNA, CDR2 SNTAGT. There are 16 residues in the CDR3. With 6 bases removed from V and 5 bases from J, the gap between germline ends came to 17 bases. CDR3 protein: CASSPTGVRDNSPLHF. CDR3 coding DNA: TGTGCCAGCAGCCCTACGGGGGTCAGGGATAATTCACCCCTCCACTTT.

V gene TRBV5-1 combines with J gene TRBJ1-6; D is undetermined. The V end was cut by 4 bases, the J end by 0 bases, with 5 bases between. The germline gives CDR1 SGHRS, CDR2 YFSETQ. CDR3 length: 14 amino acids. CDR3 DNA: TGCGCCAGCAGCCTGAGCTCCTATAATTCACCCCTCCACTTT. It yields the protein CASSLSSYNSPLHF.

The gene calls are TRBV19 and TRBJ1-5; the D is unclear. The V gene's germline CDR1 is LNHDA and CDR2 SQIVND (reference sequence). This CDR3 comprises 16 residues. The ends were cut back, 3 bases at V and 2 bases at J, with 14 bases in the middle. The CDR3 coding sequence is TGTGCCAGTAGTATTAACCCCCCGGGAGGCAATCAGCCCCAGCATTTT. It codes for CASSINPPGGNQPQHF.

This rearrangement joins TRBV7-9 to TRBJ1-5; D gene ambiguous. This CDR3 region has 14 residues. The V gene's germline CDR1 is SEHNR and CDR2 FQNEAQ (reference sequence). V dropped 5 bases and J dropped 4 bases, with 12 bases sitting between them. The DNA of the CDR3 is TGTGCCAGCAGCGCACGGACGGGGAATCAGCCCCAGCATTTT. It is translated as CASSARTGNQPQHF.

This clone appeared a single time. This sequence joins TRBV7-2 and TRBJ1-1; 8 nucleotides agree with TRBD1. The ends lost 4 bases at V and 4 bases at J; junction bases unmatched: 14. Germline loops: CDR1 SGHTA, CDR2 FQGNSA. CDR3 length: 17 residues. CDR3 coding DNA: TGTGCCAGCAGCTCCGACCGGACAGGGTTTTCCTTCACTGAAGCTTTCTTT. This sequence encodes CASSSDRTGFSFTEAFF.

This clone was found a few times. The J gene is TRBJ2-2, the V gene TRBV7-3; TRBD2 aligns across 11 bases. This CDR3 is built from 18 residues. V shed 5 bases and J 6 bases; nucleotides not matched to a gene: 14. CDR1 and CDR2 (germline): SGHTA, FQGTGA. The CDR3 spells CASSAAGTSGGAAGELFF. CDR3 bases: TGTGCCAGCAGCGCCGCCGGGACTAGCGGAGGTGCCGCCGGGGAGCTGTTTTTT.

V usage is TRBV6-1 and J usage is TRBJ2-7, with TRBD1 matching over 8 bases. Germline V gene sequence: CDR1 MNHNS, CDR2 SASEGT. The J segment lost 0 bases and the V segment lost 4 bases, leaving 8 bases of the junction unmatched. The CDR3 spans 16 residues. CDR3 bases: TGTGCCAGCAGTGGGCCGGGACAGGCTTCCTCCTACGAGCAGTACTTC. It yields the protein CASSGPGQASSYEQYF.

This chain joins TRBV7-8 and TRBJ2-1; TRBD2 matches 13 bases. The trim removed 4 bases at V and 3 bases at J, leaving 9 bases unmatched. Looked up from germline, CDR1 is SGHVS and CDR2 is FQNEAQ. CDR3 length: 18 residues. CDR3 in DNA: TGTGCCAGCAGCTCGAGGACTAGCGGGGGCCTCCGCTACAATGAGCAGTTCTTC. Translating it yields CASSSRTSGGLRYNEQFF.

J is TRBJ1-1 and V is TRBV6-6; a weak D match, TRBD1 (5 bases). V lost 6 bases to trimming and J lost 8 bases, with 13 bases between them. The germline gives CDR1 MNHNY, CDR2 SVGAGI (reference sequence). The CDR3 has 12 residues. The chain's CDR3 is CASRPGGGEAFF. In nucleotides, the CDR3 is TGTGCCAGCAGGCCTGGGGGAGGGGAAGCTTTCTTT.

The CDR3 coding sequence is TGTGCCAGCAGCTTGGCAGGCCAAACAGATACGCAGTATTTT. As protein: CASSLAGQTDTQYF. The genes are TRBV5-6 and TRBJ2-3; D is uncertain. V was shortened by 0 bases and J by 3 bases, with 8 bases between the two germline ends. CDR1 and CDR2 (germline): SGHDT, YYEEEE. The CDR3 consists of 14 residues.

The rearrangement joins TRBV29-1 to TRBJ1-4, with TRBD1 matching over 7 bases. Germline loops: CDR1 SQVTM, CDR2 ANQGSEA. This CDR3 region has 17 residues. J lost 0 bases, V lost 3 bases, and 10 bases had no gene match. CDR3 sequence: CSVEGTGVRPTNEKLFF. As DNA, the CDR3 is TGCAGCGTTGAGGGAACAGGGGTCAGGCCAACTAATGAAAAACTGTTTTTT.

V is TRBV2 and J is TRBJ1-4, with TRBD1 matching 9 bases. Germline CDR1 and CDR2: SNHLY and FYNNEI. The V segment lost 5 bases and the J segment 5 bases; nucleotides outside the gene matches: 6. CDR3 length: 15 residues. The CDR3 bases are TGTGCCAGCAGTCCACGAGGGACAGGGAATGAAAAACTGTTTTTT. Protein sequence: CASSPRGTGNEKLFF.

V and J are TRBV13 and TRBJ1-1; the match to TRBD1 covers 7 bases. The CDR3 has 14 amino acids. The V gene end was trimmed by 5 bases and the J gene end by 4 bases; junction bases not matched to a gene: 7. Per the germline V gene, CDR1 is PRHDT and CDR2 is FYEKMQ (reference sequence). For the CDR3, the DNA is TGTGCCAGCAGCGGAGCCAACAGGGGCACTGAAGCTTTCTTT. Protein: CASSGANRGTEAFF.

The chain has TRBV6-1 and TRBJ1-4, with D uncertain. The V and J ends lost 2 bases and 4 bases respectively, with 11 bases between them. CDR1 MNHNS and CDR2 SASEGT come from the germline V gene. The length of the CDR3 is 15 residues. CDR3: CASSEQAGINEKLFF. As DNA, the CDR3 is TGTGCCAGCAGTGAACAAGCAGGAATTAATGAAAAACTGTTTTTT.

V and J are TRBV6-5 and TRBJ2-6; 8 bases agree with TRBD1. CDR3 length: 15 residues. Unmatched junction bases numbered 7, after V lost 8 bases and J lost 4 bases. Per the germline V gene, CDR1 is MNHEY and CDR2 is SVGAGI. In DNA form, the CDR3 reads TGTGCCAGCGGACAGGGCGTAGTCGGGGCCAACGTCCTGACTTTC. Translating gives CASGQGVVGANVLTF.

The chain links TRBV11-2 to TRBJ1-1; 7 bases are shared with TRBD1. The CDR3 loop spans 14 amino acids. Germline loops: CDR1 SGHAT, CDR2 FQNNGV. J lost 0 bases, V lost 5 bases, and 3 bases had no gene match. The CDR3 DNA sequence: TGTGCCAGCAGCGCGGGACAGATGAACACTGAAGCTTTCTTT. It is translated as CASSAGQMNTEAFF.

The chain carries TRBV20-1 and TRBJ2-5; 9 nucleotides match TRBD1. This CDR3 region has 11 residues. V lost 5 bases to trimming and J lost 5 bases; unmatched junction nucleotides: 0. The V gene's germline CDR1 is DFQATT and CDR2 SNEGSKA (reference sequence). CDR3 in DNA: TGCAGTGCTGGACAGGGGGAGACCCAGTACTTC. Protein product: CSAGQGETQYF.

This clone was detected only once. This chain connects TRBV7-9 to TRBJ2-5; D is possibly TRBD1 (6 bases). This CDR3 contains 15 residues. Trimming pared 6 bases from V and 2 bases from J, leaving 16 bases between. Per germline, CDR1 SEHNR and CDR2 FQNEAQ (reference sequence). CDR3 nucleotide sequence: TGTGCCAGCAGATACACAGGGACCCAACAAGAGACCCAGTACTTC. Encoded protein: CASRYTGTQQETQYF.

This clone is a singleton in its sample. The CDR3 protein is CATRRGGSPTDTQYF. DNA for the CDR3: TGTGCCACCAGACGGGGGGGCTCCCCCACAGATACGCAGTATTTT. The chain carries TRBV15 and TRBJ2-3, with 8 bases that match TRBD2. Germline CDR1 LNHNV, CDR2 YYDKDF (reference sequence). The CDR3 totals 15 residues. The V and J ends lost 6 bases and 2 bases, in that order; junction bases with no gene match: 7. Together with reference TRBV15 and TRBJ2-3, the CDR3 gives the full variable domain: DAMVIQNPRYQVTQFGKPVTLSCSQTLNHNVMYWYQQKSSQAPKLLFHYYDKDFNNEADTPDNFQSRRPNTSFCFLDIRSPGLGDTAMYLCATRRGGSPTDTQYFGPGTRLTVL.

Only one count was recorded for this clone. This chain uses TRBV25-1 with TRBJ2-5, with 12 nucleotides matching TRBD2. Germline-derived CDR1 and CDR2 are MGHDK and SYGVNS. V lost 4 bases, J lost 5 bases, and 5 bases stayed unmatched. This CDR3 is 15 amino acids long. CDR3 loop: CASSAGLAGSETQYF. The CDR3 nucleotides are TGTGCCAGCAGTGCTGGACTAGCGGGGTCCGAGACCCAGTACTTC.

This chain connects TRBV19 to TRBJ1-1; 7 bases are shared with TRBD1. The CDR3 sequence is 16 residues long. V trimming: 5 bases; J trimming: 4 bases; junction bases outside the gene matches: 13. Looked up from germline, CDR1 is LNHDA and CDR2 is SQIVND (reference sequence). The DNA of the CDR3 is TGTGCCAGTAGTGAAATCCCAGGGGGAGCGGCCACTGAAGCTTTCTTT. Its translation: CASSEIPGGAATEAFF.

The chain joins TRBV28 to TRBJ2-5; tentative D call: TRBD1 (6 bases). V was trimmed by 8 bases and J by 0 bases, leaving 13 bases between them. The CDR3 has 14 residues. In germline, CDR1 is MDHEN, CDR2 SYDVKM. The CDR3 DNA reads as TGTGCCAGCCAGGGGTCTTCGTACCAAGAGACCCAGTACTTC. The encoded protein is CASQGSSYQETQYF.

The chain recombines TRBV5-5 with TRBJ1-4; no clear D gene. Per germline, CDR1 SGHKS and CDR2 YYEKEE (reference sequence). Trimming took 1 base from V and 0 from J, leaving 10 bases between them. This CDR3 spans 16 amino acids. Here the CDR3 reads CASSLYQVATNEKLFF. CDR3 DNA sequence: TGTGCCAGCAGCTTGTACCAGGTCGCAACTAATGAAAAACTGTTTTTT. Full variable domain (outside the CDR3, taken from reference TRBV5-5 and TRBJ1-4): DAGVTQSPTHLIKTRGQQVTLRCSPISGHKSVSWYQQVLGQGPQFIFQYYEKEERGRGNFPDRFSARQFPNYSSELNVNALLLGDSALYLCASSLYQVATNEKLFFGSGTQLSVL.

V usage is TRBV18 and J usage is TRBJ1-2, with 8 positions matching TRBD1. Unmatched junction bases numbered 9, after V lost 2 bases and J lost 1 base. Germline V gene lookup returns CDR1 KGHSH and CDR2 LQKENI. The CDR3 totals 17 residues. The CDR3 reads CASSPGLRQGSNYGYTF. In DNA, the CDR3 is TGTGCCAGCTCACCAGGACTTAGACAGGGGAGTAACTATGGCTACACCTTC.

The count of this clone is one. The chain recombines TRBV7-6 with TRBJ2-5; possibly TRBD1 for D (5 bases). CDR3 length equals 16 residues. Germline V gene data show CDR1 as SGHVS and CDR2 as FNYEAQ. Between the trimmed V and J ends, which lost 6 bases and 2 bases, there was a span of 19 bases. As DNA, the CDR3 is TGTGCCAGCAGTCGCCCCCCGGCAGGGCAACAAGAGACCCAGTACTTC. The encoded protein is CASSRPPAGQQETQYF.

The V and J genes are TRBV5-4 and TRBJ1-1; D possibly corresponds to TRBD1 (6 bases). Trimming removed 4 bases at V and 0 bases at J, with 13 bases between. CDR3 length: 15 amino acids. Per germline, CDR1 SGHNT and CDR2 YYREEE (reference sequence). The CDR3 sequence is CASSQDGGMNTEAFF. DNA of the CDR3: TGTGCCAGCAGCCAAGATGGGGGCATGAACACTGAAGCTTTCTTT.